This TCR beta chain emerged from a study of T cells in localized non-small cell lung cancer. Regarding the study as a whole: Those with higher blood T cell density had longer overall survival.

Clones were sequenced by immunoSEQ multiplex PCR, and TCRdb holds only the in-frame ones, with some missing. Here the sample spans roughly 58,000 clones, approximately 80% being singletons. Points on this clone: The antigen is unknown.

Germline loops: CDR1 MNHNS, CDR2 SASEGT. CDR3 length equals 16 residues. V was clipped by 2 bases and J by 2 bases, with 13 bases between them. This sequence was found in a man aged 35 to 69 with stage II lung adenocarcinoma. This chain joins TRBV6-1 and TRBJ2-1, with D tentatively TRBD1 (5 bases). The source was PBMCs, collected before any cancer treatment. CDR3 in amino acids: CASSENRRPTYNEQFF. As DNA, the CDR3 is TGTGCCAGCAGTGAAAACAGGCGACCCACCTACAATGAGCAGTTCTTC.